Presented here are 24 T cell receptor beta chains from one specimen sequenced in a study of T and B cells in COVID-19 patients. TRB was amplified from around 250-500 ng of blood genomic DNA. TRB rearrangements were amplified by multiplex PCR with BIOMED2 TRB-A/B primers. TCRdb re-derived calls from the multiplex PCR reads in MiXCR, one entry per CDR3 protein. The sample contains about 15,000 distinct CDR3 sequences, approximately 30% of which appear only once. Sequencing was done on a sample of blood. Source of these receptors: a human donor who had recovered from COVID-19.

The chain's CDR3 is CASSPAPTVAGAYNEQFF. CDR3 nucleotide sequence: TGTGCCAGCAGCCCCGCTCCCACGGTCGCGGGGGCCTACAATGAGCAGTTCTTC. This rearrangement joins TRBV11-1 to TRBJ2-1, with 7 positions matching TRBD2. Per germline, CDR1 SGHAT and CDR2 FQDESV (reference sequence). V lost 5 bases to trimming and J lost 2 bases; unmatched junction nucleotides: 15. The CDR3 is made up of 18 amino acids.

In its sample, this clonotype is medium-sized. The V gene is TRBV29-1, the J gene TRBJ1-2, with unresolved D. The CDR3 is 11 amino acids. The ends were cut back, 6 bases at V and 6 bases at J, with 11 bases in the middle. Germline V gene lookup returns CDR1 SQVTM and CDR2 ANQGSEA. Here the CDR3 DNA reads TGCAGCGTGACGTTTGTAGATGGCTACACCTTC. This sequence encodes CSVTFVDGYTF.

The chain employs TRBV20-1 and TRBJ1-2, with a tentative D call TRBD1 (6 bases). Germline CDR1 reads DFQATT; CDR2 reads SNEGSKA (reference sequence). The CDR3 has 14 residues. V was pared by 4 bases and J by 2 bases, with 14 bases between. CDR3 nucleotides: TGCAGTGCTATCGAACAGGGATGGAACTATGGCTACACCTTC. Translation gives CSAIEQGWNYGYTF.

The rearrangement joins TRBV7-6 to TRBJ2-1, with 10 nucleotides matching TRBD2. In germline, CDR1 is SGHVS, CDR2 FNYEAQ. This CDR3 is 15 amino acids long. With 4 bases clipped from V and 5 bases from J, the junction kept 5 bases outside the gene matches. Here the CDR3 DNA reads TGTGCCAGCAGCTGGAGCGGGGGGGCCGACAATGAGCAGTTCTTC. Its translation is CASSWSGGADNEQFF.

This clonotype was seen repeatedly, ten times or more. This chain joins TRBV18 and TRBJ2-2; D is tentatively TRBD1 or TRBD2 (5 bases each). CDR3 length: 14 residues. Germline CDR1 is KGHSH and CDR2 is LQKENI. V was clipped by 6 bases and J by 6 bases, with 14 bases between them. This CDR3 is CASSDARGPGELFF. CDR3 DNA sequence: TGTGCCAGCTCCGATGCCCGGGGACCCGGGGAGCTGTTTTTT.

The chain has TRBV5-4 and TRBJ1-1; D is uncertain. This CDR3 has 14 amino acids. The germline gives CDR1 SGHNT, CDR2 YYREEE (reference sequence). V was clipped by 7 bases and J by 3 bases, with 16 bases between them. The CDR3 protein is CASSTEQFDTEAFF. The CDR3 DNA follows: TGTGCCAGCTCGACGGAACAGTTCGACACTGAAGCTTTCTTT.

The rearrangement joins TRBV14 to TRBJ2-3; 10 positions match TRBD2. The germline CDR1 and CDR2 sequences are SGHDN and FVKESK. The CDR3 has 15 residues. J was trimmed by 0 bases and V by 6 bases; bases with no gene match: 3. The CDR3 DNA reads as TGTGCCAGCAGTAAGCGGGGGGGAAGCACAGATACGCAGTATTTT. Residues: CASSKRGGSTDTQYF.

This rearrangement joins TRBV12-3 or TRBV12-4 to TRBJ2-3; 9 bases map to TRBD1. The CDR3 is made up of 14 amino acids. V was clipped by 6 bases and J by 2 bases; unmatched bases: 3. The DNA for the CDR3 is TGTGCCAGCAGAGGGACAGGGCACACAGATACGCAGTATTTT. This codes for CASRGTGHTDTQYF.

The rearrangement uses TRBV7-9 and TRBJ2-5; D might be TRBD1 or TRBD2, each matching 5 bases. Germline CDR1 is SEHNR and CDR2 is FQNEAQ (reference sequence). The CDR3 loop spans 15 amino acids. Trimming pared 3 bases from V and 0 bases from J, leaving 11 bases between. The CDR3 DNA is TGTGCCAGCAGCTTTTGGGGGAGCTACCAAGAGACCCAGTACTTC. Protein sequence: CASSFWGSYQETQYF. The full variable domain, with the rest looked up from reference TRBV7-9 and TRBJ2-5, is DTGVSQNPRHKITKRGQNVTFRCDPISEHNRLYWYRQTLGQGPEFLTYFQNEAQLEKSRLLSDRFSAERPKGSFSTLEIQRTEQGDSAMYLCASSFWGSYQETQYFGPGTRLLVL.

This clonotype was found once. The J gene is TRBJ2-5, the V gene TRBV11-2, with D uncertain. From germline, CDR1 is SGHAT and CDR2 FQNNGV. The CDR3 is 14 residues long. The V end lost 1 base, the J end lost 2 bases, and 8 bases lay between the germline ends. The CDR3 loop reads CASSLVVGQETQYF. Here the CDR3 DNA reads TGTGCCAGCAGCTTAGTTGTCGGTCAAGAGACCCAGTACTTC.

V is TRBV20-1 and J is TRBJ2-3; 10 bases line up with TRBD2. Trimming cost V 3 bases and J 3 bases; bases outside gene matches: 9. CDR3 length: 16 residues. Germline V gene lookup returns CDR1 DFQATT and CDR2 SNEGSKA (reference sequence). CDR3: CSASKAGGPGTDTQYF. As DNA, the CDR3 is TGCAGTGCTAGTAAAGCGGGGGGGCCGGGGACAGATACGCAGTATTTT.

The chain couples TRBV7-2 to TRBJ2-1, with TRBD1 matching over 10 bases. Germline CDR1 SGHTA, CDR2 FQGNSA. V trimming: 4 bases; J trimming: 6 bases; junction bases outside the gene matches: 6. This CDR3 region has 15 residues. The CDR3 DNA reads TGTGCCAGCAGCTCATCGGACAGGGGGATCAATGAGCAGTTCTTC. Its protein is CASSSSDRGINEQFF. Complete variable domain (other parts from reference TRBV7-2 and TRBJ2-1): GAGVSQSPSNKVTEKGKDVELRCDPISGHTALYWYRQSLGQGLEFLIYFQGNSAPDKSGLPSDRFSAERTGGSVSTLTIQRTQQEDSAVYLCASSSSDRGINEQFFGPGTRLTVL.

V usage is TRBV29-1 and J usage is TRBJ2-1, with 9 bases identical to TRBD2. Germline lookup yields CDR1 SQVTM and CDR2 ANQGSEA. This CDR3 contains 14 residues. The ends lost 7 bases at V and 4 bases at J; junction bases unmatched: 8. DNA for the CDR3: TGCAGCGCCTGTAGCGGGGGACTTTACAATGAGCAGTTCTTC. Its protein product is CSACSGGLYNEQFF.

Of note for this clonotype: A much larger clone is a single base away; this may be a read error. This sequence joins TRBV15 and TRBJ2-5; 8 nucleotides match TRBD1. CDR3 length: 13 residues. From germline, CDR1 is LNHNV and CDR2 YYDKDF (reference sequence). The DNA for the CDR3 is TGTTCCACCAGCAGCGACAGGGGCGAGACCCAGTACTTC. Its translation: CSTSSDRGETQYF. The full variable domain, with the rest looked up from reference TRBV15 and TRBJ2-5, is DAMVIQNPRYQVTQFGKPVTLSCSQTLNHNVMYWYQQKSSQAPKLLFHYYDKDFNNEADTPDNFQSRRPNTSFCFLDIRSPGLGDTAMYLCSTSSDRGETQYFGPGTRLLVL.

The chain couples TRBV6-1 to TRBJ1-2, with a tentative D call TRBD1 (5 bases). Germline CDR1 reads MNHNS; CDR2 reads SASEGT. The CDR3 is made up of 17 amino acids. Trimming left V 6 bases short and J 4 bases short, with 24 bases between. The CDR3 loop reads CASRETTGTEETYGYTF. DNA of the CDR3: TGTGCCAGCAGAGAAACAACCGGGACGGAGGAGACCTATGGCTACACCTTC.

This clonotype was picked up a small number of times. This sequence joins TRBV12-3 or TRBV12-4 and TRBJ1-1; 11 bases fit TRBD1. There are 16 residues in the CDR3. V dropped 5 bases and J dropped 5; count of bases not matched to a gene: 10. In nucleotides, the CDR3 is TGTGCCAGCAGTCCGTGGACAGGGGGCCGTGGAACTGAAGCTTTCTTT. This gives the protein CASSPWTGGRGTEAFF.

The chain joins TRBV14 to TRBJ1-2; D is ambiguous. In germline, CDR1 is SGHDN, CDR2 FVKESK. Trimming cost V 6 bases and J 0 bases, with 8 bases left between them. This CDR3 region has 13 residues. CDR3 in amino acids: CASSRVANYGYTF. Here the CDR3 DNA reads TGTGCCAGCAGTAGAGTAGCTAACTATGGCTACACCTTC.

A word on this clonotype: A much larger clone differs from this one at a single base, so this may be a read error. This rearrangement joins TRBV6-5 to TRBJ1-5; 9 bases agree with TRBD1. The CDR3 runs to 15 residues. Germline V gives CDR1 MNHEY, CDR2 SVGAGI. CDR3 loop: CAGRRQGGSNQPQHF. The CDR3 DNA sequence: TGTGCCGGCAGAAGACAGGGGGGGAGCAATCAGCCCCAGCATTTT.

CDR3 in amino acids: CASSNPLAKNIQYF. CDR3 coding DNA: TGTGCCAGCAGTAACCCTTTAGCCAAAAACATTCAGTACTTC. V is TRBV6-1 and J is TRBJ2-4, with D unresolved. CDR1 and CDR2 (germline): MNHNS, SASEGT. V lost 5 bases and J 0 bases, leaving 8 bases between the germline ends. This CDR3 is 14 amino acids long.

CDR3 region: CASSPGGGPTNEQFF. The CDR3 coding sequence is TGTGCCAGCAGCCCAGGGGGGGGGCCGACGAATGAGCAGTTCTTC. The chain couples TRBV7-6 to TRBJ2-1; D may correspond to TRBD1 or TRBD2 (7 bases each). Germline V gene data show CDR1 as SGHVS and CDR2 as FNYEAQ. V lost 5 bases, J lost 7 bases, and 18 bases lay in between. This CDR3 has 15 amino acids.

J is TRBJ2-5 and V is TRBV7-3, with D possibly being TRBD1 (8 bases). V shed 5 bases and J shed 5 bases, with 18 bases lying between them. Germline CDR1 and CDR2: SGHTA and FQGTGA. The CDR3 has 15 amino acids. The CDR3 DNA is TGTGCCAGCAGCAAAGACAGGGGAGGGGGTGAGACCCAGTACTTC. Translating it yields CASSKDRGGGETQYF.

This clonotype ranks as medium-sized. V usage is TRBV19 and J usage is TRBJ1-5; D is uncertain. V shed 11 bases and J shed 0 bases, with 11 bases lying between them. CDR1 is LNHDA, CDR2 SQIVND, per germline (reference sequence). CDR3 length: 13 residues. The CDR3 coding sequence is TGTGCCCCTCTATTACCTAGCAATCAGCCCCAGCATTTT. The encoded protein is CAPLLPSNQPQHF.

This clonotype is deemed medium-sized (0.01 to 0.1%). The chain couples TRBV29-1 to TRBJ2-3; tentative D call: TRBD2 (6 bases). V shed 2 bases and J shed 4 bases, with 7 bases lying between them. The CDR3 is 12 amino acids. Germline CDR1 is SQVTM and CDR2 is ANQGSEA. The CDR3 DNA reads TGCAGCGTTGAATGGGGGGCAGATACGCAGTATTTT. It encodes CSVEWGADTQYF.

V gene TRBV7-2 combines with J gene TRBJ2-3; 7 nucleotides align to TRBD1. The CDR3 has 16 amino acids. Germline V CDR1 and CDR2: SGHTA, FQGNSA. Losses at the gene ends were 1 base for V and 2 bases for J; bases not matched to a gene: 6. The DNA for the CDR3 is TGTGCCAGCAGCTTAGGTAGGACAGGTCCCACAGATACGCAGTATTTT. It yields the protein CASSLGRTGPTDTQYF.